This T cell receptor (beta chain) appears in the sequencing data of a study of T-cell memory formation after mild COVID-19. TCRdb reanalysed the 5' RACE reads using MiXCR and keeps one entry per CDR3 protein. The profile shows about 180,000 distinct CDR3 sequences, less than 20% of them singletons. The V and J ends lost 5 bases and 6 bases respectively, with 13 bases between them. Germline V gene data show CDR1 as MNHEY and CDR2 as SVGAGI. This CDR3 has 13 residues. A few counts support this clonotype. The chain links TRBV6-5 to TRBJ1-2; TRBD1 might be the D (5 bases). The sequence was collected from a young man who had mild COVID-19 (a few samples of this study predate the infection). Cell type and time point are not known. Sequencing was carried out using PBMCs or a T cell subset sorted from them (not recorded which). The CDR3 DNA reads TGTGCCAGCAGTGACAGAGGGGCTCATGGCTACACCTTC. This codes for CASSDRGAHGYTF.